The TCR beta chain under discussion was sequenced for a study of Graves' ophthalmopathy and Graves' hyperthyroidism. Study-wide context: Sampling took place at initial diagnosis, with peripheral blood obtained before any treatment. Overall study results and limits: A roughly 76% specificity and 87.88% sensitivity were achieved by a 13-signature model that separated ophthalmopathy from stable hyperthyroidism. Also, most clonotypes expanded in the thyroid above 0.001 frequency appeared in blood.

Comments on this clonotype: Its antigen is not known. Sequence at one end of the junction differs from germline and may be a read error.

Germline CDR1 reads SGHTA; CDR2 reads FQGTGA. The CDR3 totals 16 residues. The diagnosis was founded upon clinical symptoms, serum thyroxine, TRAb, thyroid ultrasound and orbital computed tomography. Amplification of the TCR beta CDR3 regions used RNA transcripts (as template). The first-round RT-PCR employed HTBI primers together with the Qiagen OneStep RT-PCR kit. A multiplex PCR was then performed as the second round. Via MiXCR, TCRdb re-called the multiplex PCR reads, giving one row per CDR3 protein. This table has some 380,000 distinct CDR3 sequences, 15% to 17% appearing once. V and J are TRBV7-3 and TRBJ1-1; D not certain. Sequencing input: peripheral blood. The origin of this receptor is a woman aged 18 to 35 with stable Graves' hyperthyroidism. CDR3 loop: CASSLTAGTMNSEACF. The CDR3 DNA reads as TGTGCCAGCAGCCTAACCGCGGGCACTATGAACAGTGAAGCTTGCTTT.